This is a list of T cell receptor beta chains from one sample in a study of shared clonotypes between healthy human individuals. The data were produced by immunoSEQ multiplex PCR, yet TCRdb's version contains in-frame clones alone and is incomplete. The profile covers some 2,400,000 clones, with 90% to 97% appearing a single time and roughly 0.13% taken by the ten largest. The source material was naive CD4+ T cells sorted from blood. These receptors all stem from a man between 18 and 29 years old in good health. Both conserved end residues are part of each CDR3. D genes are given only for firm matches. Size is omitted from some rows. Given values are once, few, many or a class for expanded clones.

J gene	clone size	V gene	D gene	CDR3 protein	CDR3 DNA
TRBJ2-1	.	TRBV7-9	.	CASSLDLRVLGEQFF	TGTGCCAGCAGCTTAGACCTAAGGGTCCTGGGTGAGCAGTTCTTC
TRBJ1-4	.	TRBV28	.	CASNSGRLTNEKLFF	TGTGCCAGCAATTCGGGCAGGCTTACTAATGAAAAACTGTTTTTT
TRBJ2-5	.	TRBV11-2	.	CASSLVGQKETQYF	TGTGCCAGCAGCTTAGTTGGACAGAAAGAGACCCAGTACTTC
TRBJ1-2	.	TRBV6-5	.	CASSLNGGYTF	TGTGCCAGCAGTTTAAATGGTGGCTACACCTTC
TRBJ2-7	.	TRBV6-6	.	CASSRPGTPYEQYF	TGTGCCAGCAGTAGGCCCGGGACCCCCTACGAGCAGTACTTC
TRBJ2-2	.	TRBV19	.	CASSILNTGELFF	TGTGCCAGTAGTATTCTGAACACCGGGGAGCTGTTTTTT
TRBJ2-7	once	TRBV10-3	.	CATWDVGAYEQYF	TGTGCCACCTGGGACGTCGGCGCCTACGAGCAGTACTTC
TRBJ1-3	.	TRBV9	TRBD1	CASSVDSTGTGNTIYF	TGTGCCAGCAGCGTTGACTCGACAGGGACCGGAAACACCATATATTTT
TRBJ2-2	.	TRBV28	TRBD2	CASSSPGLAGAKNTGELFF	TGTGCCAGCAGTTCGCCCGGACTAGCGGGGGCCAAGAACACCGGGGAGCTGTTTTTT
TRBJ2-3	.	TRBV7-2	.	CASSPSPWTQYF	TGTGCCAGCAGCCCCTCCCCTTGGACGCAGTATTTT
TRBJ2-3	.	TRBV25-1	TRBD2	CASSAGLAVSTDTQYF	TGTGCCAGCAGCGCGGGACTAGCAGTTAGCACAGATACGCAGTATTTT
TRBJ2-3	.	TRBV7-9	TRBD2	CASSTAGGSTDTQYF	TGTGCCAGCAGCACGGCGGGGGGAAGCACAGATACGCAGTATTTT
TRBJ1-1	.	TRBV5-1	.	CASSLGDTKTEAFF	TGCGCCAGCAGCTTGGGGGATACGAAGACTGAAGCTTTCTTT
TRBJ1-1	.	TRBV5-6	TRBD1	CASSSTGTGWANTEAFF	TGTGCCAGCAGCTCTACCGGGACAGGGTGGGCGAACACTGAAGCTTTCTTT
TRBJ1-6	.	TRBV30	TRBD1	CAWSVGTGNSPLHF	TGTGCCTGGAGTGTAGGGACAGGAAATTCACCCCTCCACTTT
TRBJ2-7	.	TRBV28	.	CASTPTRGSSYEQYF	TGTGCCAGCACCCCGACCCGCGGTAGCTCCTACGAGCAGTACTTC
TRBJ2-7	.	TRBV15	.	CATSRERGDSYEQYF	TGTGCCACCAGCAGAGAGAGAGGGGACTCCTACGAGCAGTACTTC
TRBJ1-2	.	TRBV4-2	.	CASSPRQALNYGYTF	TGTGCCAGCAGCCCCCGGCAGGCTCTTAACTATGGCTACACCTTC
TRBJ1-1	.	TRBV6-6	.	CASSKPGRSNTEAFF	TGTGCCAGCAGTAAGCCGGGACGGAGTAACACTGAAGCTTTCTTT
TRBJ2-7	.	TRBV5-1	TRBD2	CASSPGLAGGSPHEQYF	TGCGCCAGCAGCCCGGGACTAGCGGGGGGGAGCCCTCACGAGCAGTACTTC
TRBJ2-7	.	TRBV29-1	.	CSVGTPGQYYF	TGCAGCGTTGGTACTCCGGGGCAGTACTACTTC
TRBJ1-3	.	TRBV30	.	CAWRKQQVSGNTIYF	TGTGCCTGGAGGAAACAACAGGTTTCTGGAAACACCATATATTTT
TRBJ2-3	.	TRBV7-3	.	CASSLVGTGSDTQYF	TGTGCCAGCAGCCTAGTTGGAACAGGGTCAGATACGCAGTATTTT
TRBJ2-5	.	TRBV7-2	.	CASSLWQQETQYF	TGTGCCAGCAGCTTATGGCAGCAAGAGACCCAGTACTTC
TRBJ2-7	.	TRBV6-1	TRBD1	CASSSGTGTTYEQYF	TGTGCCAGCTCCTCGGGGACAGGGACAACCTACGAGCAGTACTTC